Detailed here is one TCR beta chain. The antigen is unknown. The sample is drawn from a study of shared clonotypes between healthy human individuals. Regarding the study as a whole: Clonotype sharing among the donors was expected to vary with sequencing depth. Blood was the only sampled material, and tissue repertoires likely differ. Naive CD4 clonotypes overlapped across a handful of donors at 4.5% to 5.5%.

This CDR3 comprises 13 residues. Germline CDR1 is ENHRY and CDR2 is SYGVKD. Trimming stripped 6 bases from V and 0 bases from J, with 6 bases between. Sequencing used immunoSEQ multiplex PCR; TCRdb keeps in-frame clones, though not all of them. This table has 850,000 to 1,200,000 clones, around 75% appearing once. Sequenced sample: memory CD4+ T cells sorted from blood. Subset described: CD45RA-negative fraction. V and J are TRBV10-3 and TRBJ2-1; D not resolved. The receptor comes from a man aged 18 to 29 in good health. The CDR3 nucleotides are TGTGCCATCAGCGGACCCTCCTACAATGAGCAGTTCTTC. Protein: CAISGPSYNEQFF.